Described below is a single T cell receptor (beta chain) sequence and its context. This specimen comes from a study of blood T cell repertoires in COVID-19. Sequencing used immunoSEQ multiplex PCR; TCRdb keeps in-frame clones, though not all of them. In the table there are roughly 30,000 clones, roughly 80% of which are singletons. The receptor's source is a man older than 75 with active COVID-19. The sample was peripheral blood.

This CDR3 reads CASSSPDGKETQYF. The CDR3 DNA follows: TGTGCCAGCAGTTCCCCTGACGGGAAAGAGACCCAGTACTTC. This chain uses TRBV6-5 with TRBJ2-5; possibly TRBD2 for D (5 bases). Looked up from germline, CDR1 is MNHEY and CDR2 is SVGAGI. Trimming left V 4 bases short and J 3 bases short, with 12 bases between. The CDR3 contains 14 residues.